This is a list of T cell receptor beta chains from one sample in a study of blood T cell repertoires in COVID-19. Profiled with immunoSEQ multiplex PCR; TCRdb holds only in-frame clones, not every one. Here the sample spans roughly 240,000 clones, roughly 88% being singletons. The sequencing input was peripheral blood. These receptors were taken from an elderly woman with COVID-19, enrolled during active disease. CDR3s include the opening cysteine and the closing phenylalanine or tryptophan. Each record gives: D gene, clone size, V gene, J gene, CDR3 protein, CDR3 DNA. A D gene is named only where the DNA matches it firmly. Clone size appears in some rows only: once, few, many, or a class for an expanded clone.

>NA|NA|TRBV30|TRBJ2-7
CAWTRGHGSYEQYF
TGTGCCTGGACCAGGGGACACGGCTCCTACGAGCAGTACTTC
>NA|NA|TRBV5-5|TRBJ1-6
CASSLAIGVRGTPLHF
TGTGCCAGCAGCTTGGCCATCGGGGTTAGGGGGACACCCCTCCACTTT
>TRBD1|NA|TRBV7-2|TRBJ1-6
CASSLAGTAANSPLHF
TGTGCCAGCAGCTTAGCCGGGACAGCTGCTAATTCACCCCTCCACTTT
>TRBD1|NA|TRBV3-1/TRBV3-2|TRBJ1-6
CASSQGTGFHSPLHF
TGTGCCAGCAGCCAAGGGACAGGTTTCCATTCACCCCTCCACTTT
>TRBD1|NA|TRBV9|TRBJ1-6
CASSGGQGINSPLHF
TGTGCCAGCAGCGGGGGACAGGGGATAAATTCACCCCTCCACTTT
>TRBD2|NA|TRBV7-2|TRBJ2-7
CASSSLAGVEQYF
TGTGCCAGCAGCTCTCTGGCGGGGGTCGAGCAGTACTTC
>TRBD1|once|TRBV25-1|TRBJ1-4
CASSHMERGREKLFF
TGTGCCAGCAGTCACATGGAGAGGGGGCGTGAAAAACTGTTTTTT
>NA|NA|TRBV6-5|TRBJ1-5
CASIPSVNSNQPQHF
TGTGCCAGCATTCCCAGTGTCAATAGCAATCAGCCCCAGCATTTT
>NA|once|TRBV24-1|TRBJ2-2
CATSAIRGRGELFF
TGTGCCACCAGTGCCATCAGGGGACGCGGGGAGCTGTTTTTT
>NA|NA|TRBV5-5|TRBJ1-2
CASSFIQGSHGYTF
TGTGCCAGCAGCTTTATACAGGGAAGCCATGGCTACACCTTC
>NA|NA|TRBV2|TRBJ1-2
CASGEGQYYGYTF
TGTGCCAGCGGGGAGGGGCAGTACTATGGCTACACCTTC
>NA|NA|TRBV7-2|TRBJ2-5
CASSSGQQETQYF
TGTGCCAGCAGCTCAGGGCAGCAAGAGACCCAGTACTTC
>NA|NA|TRBV28|TRBJ1-1
CASSTLMTEAFF
TGTGCCAGCTCTACCCTTATGACTGAAGCTTTCTTT
>NA|once|TRBV25-1|TRBJ1-4
CASSGIGQINEKLFF
TGTGCCAGCAGTGGAATAGGACAGATAAATGAAAAACTGTTTTTT
>TRBD2|NA|TRBV9|TRBJ2-1
CASSVAWRGAYNEQFF
TGTGCCAGCAGCGTAGCTTGGCGGGGGGCCTACAATGAGCAGTTCTTC
>NA|NA|TRBV7-9|TRBJ1-4
CASSLAGGSEKLFF
TGTGCCAGCAGCTTAGCGGGAGGGAGTGAAAAACTGTTTTTT
>TRBD1|NA|TRBV11-2|TRBJ2-7
CASSLEGQGAYEQYF
TGTGCCAGCAGCTTAGAAGGACAGGGGGCCTACGAGCAGTACTTC
>TRBD1|once|TRBV7-3|TRBJ1-1
CASSPGDRNTEAFF
TGTGCCAGCAGCCCCGGGGACAGGAACACTGAAGCTTTCTTT
>NA|once|TRBV7-9|TRBJ2-1
CASRLEWGTGKDEQFF
TGTGCCAGCAGACTCGAGTGGGGCACAGGGAAGGATGAGCAGTTCTTC
>NA|NA|TRBV7-2|TRBJ1-2
CASSSYSGLNYGYTF
TGTGCCAGCAGCTCCTATTCAGGGTTAAACTATGGCTACACCTTC
>NA|NA|TRBV6-5|TRBJ1-6
CASTSRGSPLHF
TGTGCCAGCACCTCTCGGGGGTCACCCCTCCACTTT
>NA|NA|TRBV5-1|TRBJ2-3
CASSLDGGTDTQYF
TGCGCCAGCAGCTTGGACGGGGGCACAGATACGCAGTATTTT
>NA|NA|TRBV19|TRBJ1-1
CASSSRVNTEAFF
TGTGCCAGTAGTTCCCGCGTGAACACTGAAGCTTTCTTT
>NA|NA|TRBV5-1|TRBJ2-2
CASSAGQINTGELFF
TGCGCCAGCAGCGCGGGACAGATAAACACCGGGGAGCTGTTTTTT
>NA|NA|TRBV5-5|TRBJ2-7
CASSPGVTGPAYEQYF
TGTGCCAGCAGCCCGGGGGTGACAGGGCCTGCCTACGAGCAGTACTTC
>NA|once|TRBV7-2|TRBJ2-1
CASSFFEADNEQFF
TGTGCCAGCAGCTTTTTTGAAGCCGACAATGAGCAGTTCTTC
>NA|few|TRBV5-1|TRBJ1-1
CASSAQVMNTEAFF
TGCGCCAGCAGCGCACAGGTTATGAACACTGAAGCTTTCTTT